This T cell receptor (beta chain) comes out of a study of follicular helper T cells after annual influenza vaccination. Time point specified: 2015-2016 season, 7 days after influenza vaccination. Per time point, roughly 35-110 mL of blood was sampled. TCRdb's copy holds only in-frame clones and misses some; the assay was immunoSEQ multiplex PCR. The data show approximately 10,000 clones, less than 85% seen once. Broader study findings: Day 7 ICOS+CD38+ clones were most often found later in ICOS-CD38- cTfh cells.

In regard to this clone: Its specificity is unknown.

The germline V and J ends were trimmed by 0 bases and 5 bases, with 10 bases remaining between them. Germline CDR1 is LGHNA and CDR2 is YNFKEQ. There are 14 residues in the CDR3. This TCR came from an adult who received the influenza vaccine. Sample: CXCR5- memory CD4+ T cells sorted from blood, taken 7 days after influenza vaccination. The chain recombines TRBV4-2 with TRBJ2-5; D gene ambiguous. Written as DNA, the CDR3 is TGTGCCAGCAGCCAAGATCTGAGATCGGAGACCCAGTACTTC. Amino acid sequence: CASSQDLRSETQYF.